This T cell receptor (beta chain) is drawn from a study of cytomegalovirus exposure and HLA in healthy donors (dated by TCRdb to the late 2010s). Turning to the overall study: A later analysis indicated that the 130 or so validation repertoires were generated on the platform also employed for the approximately 670 repertoires of the first cohort. Besides the first cohort of roughly 700 subjects, a separate validation cohort made up of around 120 different subjects was used. The aim of the study was to test whether cataloging public T cell receptors could identify signatures of past pathogen exposure. The study combined high-throughput TCR immunosequencing, statistical association of individual TCRs with disease status, and machine learning to predict cytomegalovirus infection status.

Worth noting for this clone: The clone's antigen remains unknown. Nothing much larger sits one base from this clone, and base qualities are not available.

Per the germline V gene, KGHSH is the CDR1 and LQKENI is the CDR2. Measured from the cysteine to the phenylalanine, the CDR3 is 16 residues long. Left in the record is the CDR3 DNA by itself, 48 bases read in frame from the first base. Germline trimming: 3 bases from V, 4 bases from J; junction bases outside gene matches: 2. The donors were included in the validation cohort of some 120 subjects, a group kept apart from the roughly 680-subject first cohort. The method behind the library was the immunoSEQ multiplex PCR assay. Processing in the source paper ran as follows. A statistical classification framework was built to diagnose cytomegalovirus status from the catalog of TCR beta chain sequences. Sourced from immuneACCESS, this table was stored by TCRdb with only in-frame sequences that have V and J called. A share of the clones is absent; for the studies checked, an unresolved V gene accounts for under half, and the remainder has no known explanation. D and trimming were read from the DNA, whereas the V and J calls and clone size are those reported in that table. The sample profile shows over 150,000 clones; about 86% of them were found once. The top ten hold 2.5% to 3% of the sample.

Overall study outcomes, separate from this receptor: A few of the identified cytomegalovirus-associated TCR beta chains were confirmed in vitro to be specific for cytomegalovirus antigens. Subsequent analysis determined that TCRs grouped into clusters in the first cohort also showed a tendency toward co-occurrence across the 90 to 150 validation repertoires, and roughly 95% of cluster scores exceeded 0. According to the authors, the approach could potentially be generalized to other disease states and immunological phenotypes. While some public TCRs were present in many individuals, most TCR sequences turned up only very rarely across donors. The classifier was reported to diagnose cytomegalovirus status with high specificity and sensitivity in both the original cohort and the validation cohort. A later analysis had no HLA typing for the validation cohort, so co-occurrence there was scored across all 130 or so repertoires. In the study, approximately 160 TCR beta chains were listed as associated with cytomegalovirus.

The chain couples TRBV18 to TRBJ2-2; 13 nucleotides in the junction match TRBD2. The sequenced material came from PBMCs. This TCR derives from a woman in her late teens or twenties in good health and CMV-seropositive. The CDR3 has the sequence CASSPGLAGSTGELFF. The base sequence is TGTGCCAGCTCACCGGGACTAGCGGGGAGCACCGGGGAGCTGTTTTTT.